Following are 18 T cell receptor beta chains from one sample sequenced in a study of shared clonotypes between healthy human individuals. The table came from immunoSEQ multiplex PCR; TCRdb's copy has only in-frame clones and leaves some out. The sample gives roughly 1 million clones, approximately 80% of which show up once; approximately 0.52% is in the top ten. Specimen: memory CD4+ T cells from PBMCs. Subset of the sample: CD45RA-negative fraction. Receptor source: a man between 18 and 35 years old in good health. Some clones in this sample may be carry-over from other donors' samples.

This chain links TRBV11-1 with TRBJ2-5; 7 bases are shared with TRBD1. The ends lost 2 bases at V and 4 bases at J; junction bases unmatched: 7. The CDR3 is made up of 15 amino acids. The V gene's germline CDR1 is SGHAT and CDR2 FQDESV (reference sequence). The CDR3 region is CASSLSKRQGETQYF. CDR3 coding DNA: TGTGCCAGCAGCTTAAGTAAGAGACAGGGAGAGACCCAGTACTTC.

The genes are TRBV27 and TRBJ2-6; no clear D gene. V shed 6 bases and J shed 4 bases, with 10 bases lying between them. In germline, CDR1 is MNHEY, CDR2 SMNVEV (reference sequence). The CDR3 has 14 residues. CDR3 DNA sequence: TGTGCCAGCAGCCTATACCCCGGGGCCAACGTCCTGACTTTC. This gives the protein CASSLYPGANVLTF.

V and J are TRBV25-1 and TRBJ2-1, with 8 bases lining up with TRBD2. V shed 5 bases, J shed 3 bases, and the junction held 6 bases outside the gene matches. The CDR3 sequence is 15 residues long. CDR1 and CDR2 (germline): MGHDK, SYGVNS. CDR3 coding DNA: TGTGCCAGCAGTACCTTAGCGGGGATCTACAATGAGCAGTTCTTC. The encoded protein is CASSTLAGIYNEQFF.

The J gene is TRBJ1-2, the V gene TRBV4-1; D call uncertain. The germline V gene has CDR1 MGHRA and CDR2 YSYEKL. There are 13 residues in the CDR3. V shed 4 bases and J shed 4 bases, with 10 bases lying between them. The CDR3 sequence: CASSLDGLYGYTF. CDR3 nucleotide sequence: TGCGCCAGCAGCCTGGACGGGCTCTATGGCTACACCTTC.

The J gene is TRBJ2-3, the V gene TRBV6-6, with D unclear. The ends were cut back, 0 bases at V and 5 bases at J, with 12 bases in the middle. Germline V gene sequence: CDR1 MNHNY, CDR2 SVGAGI (reference sequence). The CDR3 is 15 residues long. The DNA for the CDR3 is TGTGCCAGCAGTTACTCTGTCCTTCGGAAAGATACGCAGTATTTT. Its protein product is CASSYSVLRKDTQYF.

V gene TRBV6-1 combines with J gene TRBJ2-5; D tentatively fits TRBD1 or TRBD2 (7 bases each). V lost 2 bases and J lost 5, with 15 bases in between. CDR1 and CDR2 (germline): MNHNS, SASEGT. This CDR3 comprises 15 residues. CDR3 in DNA: TGTGCCAGCAGTGAAAGGGGGCGGGAGAGGGAGACCCAGTACTTC. Its protein product is CASSERGRERETQYF.

This clone appeared a single time. The gene calls are TRBV6-1 and TRBJ2-1, with 9 bases lining up with TRBD2. V shed 6 bases, J shed 0 bases, and the junction held 3 bases outside the gene matches. In germline, CDR1 is MNHNS, CDR2 SASEGT. The CDR3 runs 15 residues. The CDR3 is CASRVLAGSYNEQFF. The CDR3 DNA is TGTGCCAGCAGAGTACTAGCGGGCTCCTACAATGAGCAGTTCTTC.

This clone was detected only once. The chain recombines TRBV5-1 with TRBJ1-4; D is perhaps TRBD1 (5 bases). The CDR3 is 15 residues long. The germline gives CDR1 SGHRS, CDR2 YFSETQ. Between the trimmed V and J ends, which lost 0 bases and 8 bases, there was a span of 14 bases. The CDR3 coding sequence is TGCGCCAGCAGCTTGGTTGGGACGGCCAAGGAAAAACTGTTTTTT. This gives the protein CASSLVGTAKEKLFF.

V gene TRBV15 combines with J gene TRBJ2-1, with D perhaps TRBD1 (7 bases). V was trimmed by 3 bases and J by 8 bases, leaving 11 bases between them. The CDR3 consists of 13 residues. From germline, CDR1 is LNHNV and CDR2 YYDKDF (reference sequence). Here the CDR3 reads CATSREGADEQFF. The CDR3 coding sequence is TGTGCCACCAGCAGGGAGGGGGCCGATGAGCAGTTCTTC.

This clone was observed many times. The V call is TRBV7-3, the J call TRBJ2-1, with 8 positions matching TRBD1. Losses at the gene ends were 2 bases for V and 9 bases for J; bases not matched to a gene: 3. The V gene's germline CDR1 is SGHTA and CDR2 FQGTGA. The CDR3 is made up of 13 amino acids. The CDR3 DNA is TGTGCCAGCAGCTTAGGACAGGGAATTGAGCAGTTCTTC. Its protein product is CASSLGQGIEQFF.

In its sample, this clone was seen once. V is TRBV5-1 and J is TRBJ2-3, with 8 positions matching TRBD1. The CDR3 totals 14 residues. CDR1 is SGHRS and CDR2 is YFSETQ in the germline V gene. The trim removed 5 bases at V and 5 bases at J, leaving 7 bases unmatched. CDR3 DNA sequence: TGCGCCAGCAGAAGGACAGGGATAGGAGATACGCAGTATTTT. Translating gives CASRRTGIGDTQYF.

This chain links TRBV25-1 with TRBJ2-1, with TRBD1 as a possible D gene (6 bases). The V end was cut by 1 base, the J end by 3 bases, with 10 bases between. Germline V gene lookup returns CDR1 MGHDK and CDR2 SYGVNS. The CDR3 has 15 amino acids. This chain's CDR3 is CASSEFRGDYNEQFF. The CDR3 DNA sequence: TGTGCCAGCAGTGAATTCAGGGGTGACTACAATGAGCAGTTCTTC. The full variable domain, rest sourced from reference TRBV25-1 and TRBJ2-1, is EADIYQTPRYLVIGTGKKITLECSQTMGHDKMYWYQQDPGMELHLIHYSYGVNSTEKGDLSSESTVSRIRTEHFPLTLESARPSHTSQYLCASSEFRGDYNEQFFGPGTRLTVL.

The chain uses TRBV7-3 and TRBJ2-1; TRBD2 aligns across 7 bases. J lost 7 bases, V lost 0 bases, and 6 bases had no gene match. The germline CDR1 and CDR2 sequences are SGHTA and FQGTGA. This CDR3 comprises 15 residues. CDR3 DNA: TGTGCCAGCAGCTTAACGCGGGAGCTATGGAATGAGCAGTTCTTC. It codes for CASSLTRELWNEQFF.

This clone was detected only a few times. The chain links TRBV2 to TRBJ1-5, with a weak D call TRBD1 (5 bases). V lost 5 bases and J lost 7, with 12 bases in between. Germline V CDR1 and CDR2: SNHLY, FYNNEI. The length of the CDR3 is 13 residues. The CDR3 DNA sequence: TGTGCCAGCAGTCAGGGCGTCGGACAGCCCCAGCATTTT. It encodes CASSQGVGQPQHF.

The chain couples TRBV18 to TRBJ1-3; D gene unclear. The CDR3 has 12 residues. CDR1 is KGHSH and CDR2 is LQKENI in the germline V gene. V lost 8 bases and J 4 bases, leaving 9 bases between the germline ends. The DNA of the CDR3 is TGTGCCAGCGGAAACGGGGGAAACACCATATATTTT. Translated: CASGNGGNTIYF.

The chain links TRBV20-1 to TRBJ1-2; no clear D. This CDR3 has 11 amino acids. Germline V gene sequence: CDR1 DFQATT, CDR2 SNEGSKA (reference sequence). The V end lost 6 bases, the J end lost 0 bases, and 5 bases lay between the germline ends. CDR3 protein: CSAGSNYGYTF. In nucleotides, the CDR3 is TGCAGTGCGGGTTCTAACTATGGCTACACCTTC.

The chain carries TRBV2 and TRBJ1-1, with a weak D call TRBD1 (5 bases). V lost 6 bases and J lost 4, with 15 bases in between. The CDR3 spans 14 residues. Germline CDR1 and CDR2: SNHLY and FYNNEI. The CDR3 here is CASRALVGGTEAFF. The CDR3 nucleotides are TGTGCCAGCAGGGCCCTAGTCGGGGGCACTGAAGCTTTCTTT.

This chain connects TRBV27 to TRBJ2-5; TRBD1 matches at 9 bases. The CDR3 length is 16 residues. V shed 1 base and J 5 bases; nucleotides not matched to a gene: 8. CDR1 is MNHEY and CDR2 is SMNVEV in the germline V gene (reference sequence). The chain's CDR3 is CASSLLGQGSAETQYF. The CDR3 DNA follows: TGTGCCAGCAGTTTATTGGGACAGGGTAGCGCGGAGACCCAGTACTTC.